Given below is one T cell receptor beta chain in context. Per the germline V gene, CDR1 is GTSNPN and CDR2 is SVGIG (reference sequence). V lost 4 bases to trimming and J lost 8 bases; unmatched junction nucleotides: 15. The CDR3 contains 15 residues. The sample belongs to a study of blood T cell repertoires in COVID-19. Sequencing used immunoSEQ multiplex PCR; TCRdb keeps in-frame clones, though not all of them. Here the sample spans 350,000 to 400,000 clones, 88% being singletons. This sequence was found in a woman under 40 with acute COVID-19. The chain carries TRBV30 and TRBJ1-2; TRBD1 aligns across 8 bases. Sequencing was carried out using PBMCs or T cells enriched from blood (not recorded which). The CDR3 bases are TGTGCCTGGACCGCCGGTGGGGGACAGGCGACGGGCTACACCTTC. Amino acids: CAWTAGGGQATGYTF.